This entry is about one T cell receptor (beta chain). The sample belongs to a study of technical replicates of blood from a handful of donors. TCRdb's table, derived via immunoSEQ multiplex PCR, lists solely in-frame clones and lacks some. In the table there are around 97,000 clones, over 85% of which are singletons. V was clipped by 2 bases and J by 7 bases; unmatched bases: 5. The V gene's germline CDR1 is SGHDT and CDR2 YYEEEE. There are 14 residues in the CDR3. Sequencing was performed on T cells isolated from PBMCs. The rearrangement links TRBV5-6 to TRBJ1-2, with 10 bases aligning to TRBD1. The clonotype was recovered from a human donor in good health. The CDR3 DNA is TGTGCCAGCAGCTTTACGGGACAGGGGAGTGGCTACACCTTC. It is translated as CASSFTGQGSGYTF. The whole variable domain, filled in from reference TRBV5-6 and TRBJ1-2, reads DAGVTQSPTHLIKTRGQQVTLRCSPKSGHDTVSWYQQALGQGPQFIFQYYEEEERQRGNFPDRFSGHQFPNYSSELNVNALLLGDSALYLCASSFTGQGSGYTFGSGTRLTVV.